This TCR beta chain was documented in a study of Ad26.COV2.S vaccination and SARS-CoV-2 variants (dated by TCRdb to the early 2020s). For the wider study: Vaccine-arm donors were drawn from COV1001, a multicentre, randomized, double-blind, placebo-controlled phase I-IIa trial of Ad26.COV2.S in healthy adults. The TCR-sequenced set comprised around 30 samples: some 20 Ad26.COV2.S vaccine recipients, 5 placebo recipients and 8 SARS-CoV-2 convalescent individuals. Trial participants were randomized into five groups of five, in which low-dose or high-dose Ad26.COV2.S was given once or twice, or placebo was given on both occasions. The specificity and breadth of SARS-CoV-2-reactive T cell receptors after Ad26.COV2.S vaccination were assessed by TCRbeta repertoire sequencing. Investigators did not know the trial group allocation while performing experiments and assessing outcomes. Ad26.COV2.S was administered intramuscularly at a dose of 5x10^10 or 1x10^11 viral particles, either as one shot or as two shots given 56 days apart.

Comments on this clone: Which antigen it targets is not known. No per-base quality is available; no much larger clone lies one base away.

The immunoSEQ Assay was used to sequence TCRbeta CDR3 regions. After extraction, genomic DNA underwent amplification by bias-controlled multiplex PCR, followed by high-throughput sequencing. The study's processing was this. Collapsing and filtering of sequences were performed to quantify the absolute abundance of each unique TCRbeta CDR3 region. T cell fraction was estimated by normalizing TCRbeta template counts to usable DNA, with usable DNA measured through amplification of reference genes found in all nucleated cells. Repertoire TCRs were annotated as SARS-CoV-2-specific by exact matching of V gene, CDR3 amino acid sequence and J gene to a known reactive TCR set. The reference SARS-CoV-2 TCR set was derived from MIRA and filtered for enrichment in COVID-19-positive ImmuneCODE repertoires, a step that removed public or cross-reactive TCRs. Drawing on the MIRA antigens, annotated TCRs were analysed further at the level of specific ORF or position within ORF. Breadth was defined as annotated unique rearrangements over total unique productive rearrangements; depth was the summed frequency of those rearrangements. TCR breadth was compared between groups using two-sided Wilcoxon rank-sum tests. Drawn from immuneACCESS, this table holds only the in-frame rearrangements with V and J called that TCRdb kept. Clones are partly lost; checked studies trace under half to an unresolved V gene and leave the rest unexplained. The V and J calls and clone size were taken over from that table, and D and trimming were inferred from the DNA. The sample table holds 440,000 or so clones, of which less than 95% were seen once. The biggest ten clones account for around 4.2% of the sample.

The CDR3 runs 14 amino acids, cysteine and phenylalanine included. Only the CDR3 part of the read is kept: 42 bases, read in frame from the first base. Via the germline V gene, CDR1 is SGHRS and CDR2 YFSETQ. V is pared back by 5 bases and J by 8 bases, with 19 bases lying between the germline termini. What the study reported, not specific to this receptor: Spike-specific TCR breadth was higher in Ad26.COV2.S recipients than in placebo recipients (P = 0.0014). Comparable non-spike TCR breadth was observed between vaccine and placebo recipients, consistent with only spike being contained in the vaccine. After vaccination, spike-specific CD8+ and CD4+ T cell responses were reported to show substantial breadth. It was noted by the authors that total T cell responses may have been underestimated by the TCR breadth and depth analyses. The study lacked the statistical power to compare responses across vaccine doses or regimens.

This specimen's treatment or condition label, per the study, means: about 20 received Ad26.COV2.S at low or high dose, single or two shots; five or six received placebo; per-sample allocation not given. Repertoires of vaccine and placebo recipients were sequenced from samples taken on day 63 after the first injection. In Cohort 1b, around 25 adults aged 18-55 years were enrolled at a single site in Boston, USA, between 29 July and 7 August 2020. Ad26.COV2.S consisted of a replication-incompetent adenovirus type 26 vector by which a prefusion-stabilized SARS-CoV-2 spike protein from the original Wuhan strain was expressed.

The chain is assembled from TRBV5-1 and TRBJ1-1; no D segment can be confidently identified. The sequence was obtained from a person aged 18-60 years who received the Ad26.COV2.S COVID-19 vaccine or a placebo. The sequencing here drew on peripheral blood, taken in a trial of Ad26.COV2.S vaccine versus placebo. DNA sequence: TGCGCCAGCAGTCCCGACATCCCCATAAGGGAAGCTTTCTTT. This gives the protein CASSPDIPIREAFF.